The 13 T cell receptor beta chains listed next were all sequenced from one sample in a study of graft-versus-host responses after intestinal transplantation (dated by TCRdb to about 2021). Libraries were constructed by the immunoSEQ multiplex PCR assay. As stored in TCRdb, this immuneACCESS dataset retains in-frame rearrangements with V and J assigned. A fraction of the clones does not appear; measured against another copy, unresolved V genes explain less than half of the discrepancy, and the remainder lacks a known reason. For this sample the table gives 99,000 or so clones, of which roughly 86% were detected only once. The ten largest clonotypes hold over 1.3% of the sample. The sequenced sample was PBMCs, obtained 255 days after intestinal transplant. The receptor set was obtained from a human patient who received an intestinal transplant, so some T cells may come from the graft donor.

CDR3 DNA sequence: TGTGCCAGCAGCCTTGGGACAGGGGGAAACACCATATATTTT. It is translated as CASSLGTGGNTIYF. This rearrangement joins TRBV5-6 to TRBJ1-3; 9 bases match TRBD1. Losses at the gene ends were 4 bases for V and 4 bases for J; bases not matched to a gene: 3. The CDR3 contains 14 residues. Germline V gene lookup returns CDR1 SGHDT and CDR2 YYEEEE.

The genes are TRBV11-3 and TRBJ1-1; 9 nucleotides align to TRBD1. The CDR3 is made up of 14 amino acids. V was pared by 8 bases and J by 2 bases, with 6 bases of the junction left unmatched. Germline CDR1 SGHNT, CDR2 YENEEA. CDR3 nucleotides: TGTGCCAGCGGGACAGGGATCGGAAACACTGAAGCTTTCTTT. This translates into CASGTGIGNTEAFF.

This sequence joins TRBV30 and TRBJ2-3; 10 positions agree with TRBD1. Germline-derived CDR1 and CDR2 are GTSNPN and SVGIG (reference sequence). The CDR3 sequence is 14 residues long. V was clipped by 1 base and J by 4 bases; unmatched bases: 2. In DNA, the CDR3 is TGTGCCTGGAGTGCGACAGGGGGCGCAGATACGCAGTATTTT. Amino acids: CAWSATGGADTQYF.

The genes are TRBV29-1 and TRBJ2-1, with a tentative D call TRBD2 (5 bases). The CDR3 runs to 14 residues. Germline V gene sequence: CDR1 SQVTM, CDR2 ANQGSEA. V was trimmed by 3 bases and J by 0 bases, leaving 9 bases between them. CDR3 coding DNA: TGCAGCGTTGAGGAGGAGTCCTCCTACAATGAGCAGTTCTTC. Translated: CSVEEESSYNEQFF.

This clone was found once. This chain uses TRBV29-1 with TRBJ1-1; 8 nucleotides agree with TRBD1. The CDR3 is 12 residues long. CDR1 SQVTM and CDR2 ANQGSEA come from the germline V gene. V lost 7 bases to trimming and J lost 5 bases; unmatched junction nucleotides: 6. CDR3 amino acids: CSASQGVTEAFF. The CDR3 region has the DNA TGCAGCGCTTCACAGGGGGTTACTGAAGCTTTCTTT.

This clone occurred once. The DNA of the CDR3 is TGTGCCAGTAGTATCGCCTGGGACAGGGAGACCATGAACACTGAAGCTTTCTTT. Translation gives CASSIAWDRETMNTEAFF. V gene TRBV19 combines with J gene TRBJ1-1, with 9 bases lining up with TRBD1. V shed 3 bases and J 0 bases; nucleotides not matched to a gene: 11. The germline V gene encodes CDR1 LNHDA and CDR2 SQIVND (reference sequence). This CDR3 is 18 amino acids long.

The V call is TRBV6-6, the J call TRBJ2-5; D not resolved. From germline, CDR1 is MNHNY and CDR2 SVGAGI (reference sequence). The CDR3 has 10 amino acids. V was trimmed by 6 bases and J by 7 bases, leaving 6 bases between them. The CDR3, as DNA: TGTGCCAGCAGGGGTGGGACCCAGTACTTC. Its protein product is CASRGGTQYF.

V is TRBV7-6 and J is TRBJ2-1, with D possibly being TRBD1 (6 bases). In germline, CDR1 is SGHVS, CDR2 FNYEAQ. The length of the CDR3 is 14 residues. Trimming took off 2 bases at V and 9 bases at J, with 14 bases between the two ends. The CDR3 DNA follows: TGTGCCAGCAGCTTATGGGGGCGAGGGGGTGAGCAGTTCTTC. Translated, it gives CASSLWGRGGEQFF. The full variable domain, its missing parts supplied by reference TRBV7-6 and TRBJ2-1, is GAGVSQSPRYKVTKRGQDVALRCDPISGHVSLYWYRQALGQGPEFLTYFNYEAQQDKSGLPNDRFSAERPEGSISTLTIQRTEQRDSAMYRCASSLWGRGGEQFFGPGTRLTVL.

The chain couples TRBV7-9 to TRBJ2-7; 12 nucleotides align to TRBD2. The germline gives CDR1 SEHNR, CDR2 FQNEAQ (reference sequence). The trim removed 5 bases at V and 2 bases at J, leaving 4 bases unmatched. The CDR3 sequence is 15 residues long. The DNA of the CDR3 is TGTGCCAGCAGCATGGGACTAGCGGGCACCTACGAGCAGTACTTC. It encodes CASSMGLAGTYEQYF.

The chain employs TRBV6-4 and TRBJ2-2, with D unclear. Trimming cost V 5 bases and J 4 bases, with 8 bases left between them. This CDR3 has 13 residues. CDR1 and CDR2 (germline): MRHNA, SNTAGT. DNA of the CDR3: TGTGCCAGCAGTCGGGCTTCCACCGGGGAGCTGTTTTTT. Its protein product is CASSRASTGELFF.

The V gene is TRBV27, the J gene TRBJ1-2, with a possible D match to TRBD1 (6 bases). Germline CDR1 reads MNHEY; CDR2 reads SMNVEV (reference sequence). Trimming removed 5 bases from V and 6 bases from J, with 28 bases in between. There are 18 residues in the CDR3. The CDR3 nucleotides are TGTGCCAGCAGTCCGCAGTTTCAGGCGTTACAGGGACCCCATGGCTACACCTTC. Amino acid sequence: CASSPQFQALQGPHGYTF.

The gene calls are TRBV6-5 and TRBJ1-2, with D maybe TRBD1 (5 bases). The germline V gene has CDR1 MNHEY and CDR2 SVGAGI. The ends were cut back, 7 bases at V and 8 bases at J, with 17 bases in the middle. There are 13 residues in the CDR3. The CDR3 nucleotides are TGTGCCAGCAAGGTGGGGGGAGCCTCGGGCTACACCTTC. Its protein product is CASKVGGASGYTF.

The rearrangement joins TRBV5-1 to TRBJ2-5; unclear D gene. V was trimmed by 0 bases and J by 5 bases, leaving 14 bases between them. Germline CDR1 SGHRS, CDR2 YFSETQ. The CDR3 contains 15 residues. CDR3 DNA sequence: TGCGCCAGCAGCTTGGGGCCCCCGCTTAGGGAGACCCAGTACTTC. Translation: CASSLGPPLRETQYF.